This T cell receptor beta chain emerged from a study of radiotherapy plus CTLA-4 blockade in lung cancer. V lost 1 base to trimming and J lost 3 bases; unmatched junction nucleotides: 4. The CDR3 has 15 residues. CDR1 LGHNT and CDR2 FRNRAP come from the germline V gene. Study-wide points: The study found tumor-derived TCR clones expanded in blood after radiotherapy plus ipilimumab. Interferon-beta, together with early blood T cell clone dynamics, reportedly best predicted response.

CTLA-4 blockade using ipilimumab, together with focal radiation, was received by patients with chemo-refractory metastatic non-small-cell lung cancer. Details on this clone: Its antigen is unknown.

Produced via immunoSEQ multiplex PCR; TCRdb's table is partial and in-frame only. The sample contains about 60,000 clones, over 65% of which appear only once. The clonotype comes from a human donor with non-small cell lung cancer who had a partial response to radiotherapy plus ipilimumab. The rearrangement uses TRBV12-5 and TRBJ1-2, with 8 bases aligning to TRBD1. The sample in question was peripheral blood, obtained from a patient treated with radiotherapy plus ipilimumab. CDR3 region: CASGLDRGTYYGYTF. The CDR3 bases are TGTGCTAGTGGTTTGGACAGGGGGACATACTATGGCTACACCTTC.